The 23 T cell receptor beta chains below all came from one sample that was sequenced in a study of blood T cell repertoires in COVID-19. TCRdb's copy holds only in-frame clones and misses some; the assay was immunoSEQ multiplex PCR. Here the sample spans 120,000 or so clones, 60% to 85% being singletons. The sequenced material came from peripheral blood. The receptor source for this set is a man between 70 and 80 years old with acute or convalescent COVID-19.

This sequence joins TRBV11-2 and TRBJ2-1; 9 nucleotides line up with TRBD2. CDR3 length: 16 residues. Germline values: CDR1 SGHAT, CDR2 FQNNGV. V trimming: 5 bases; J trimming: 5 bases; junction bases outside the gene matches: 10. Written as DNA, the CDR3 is TGTGCCAGCAGCCGAACCTTGGCGGGAGGGGACAATGAGCAGTTCTTC. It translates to CASSRTLAGGDNEQFF.

In nucleotides, the CDR3 is TGCGCCAGCAGCTATAATCCGGGACAGGGGTTGATCGAGACCCAGTACTTC. Its protein is CASSYNPGQGLIETQYF. The chain is built from TRBV5-1 and TRBJ2-5; TRBD1 matches at 10 bases. Germline values: CDR1 SGHRS, CDR2 YFSETQ. The V gene end was trimmed by 3 bases and the J gene end by 5 bases; junction bases not matched to a gene: 13. This CDR3 has 17 amino acids. Full variable domain (remainder filled in from reference TRBV5-1 and TRBJ2-5): KAGVTQTPRYLIKTRGQQVTLSCSPISGHRSVSWYQQTPGQGLQFLFEYFSETQRNKGNFPGRFSGRQFSNSRSEMNVSTLELGDSALYLCASSYNPGQGLIETQYFGPGTRLLVL.

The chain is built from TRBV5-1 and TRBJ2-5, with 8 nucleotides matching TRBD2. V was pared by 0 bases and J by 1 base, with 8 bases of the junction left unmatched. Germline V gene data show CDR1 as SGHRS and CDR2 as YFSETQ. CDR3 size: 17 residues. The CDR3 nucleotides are TGCGCCAGCAGCTTGGCCATGGTGGCGGGAGGCCAAGAGACCCAGTACTTC. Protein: CASSLAMVAGGQETQYF.

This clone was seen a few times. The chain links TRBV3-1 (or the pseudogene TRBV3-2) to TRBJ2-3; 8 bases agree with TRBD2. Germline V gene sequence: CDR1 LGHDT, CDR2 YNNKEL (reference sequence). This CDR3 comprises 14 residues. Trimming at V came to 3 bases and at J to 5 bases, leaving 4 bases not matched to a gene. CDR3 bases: TGTGCCAGCAGCCACGGGGGGGCCGGAGATACGCAGTATTTT. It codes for CASSHGGAGDTQYF.

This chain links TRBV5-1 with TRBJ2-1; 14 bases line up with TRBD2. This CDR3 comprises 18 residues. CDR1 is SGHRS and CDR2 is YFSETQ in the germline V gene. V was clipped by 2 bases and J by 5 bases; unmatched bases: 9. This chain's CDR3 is CASSFQGLAGVLNNEQFF. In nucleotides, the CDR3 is TGCGCCAGCAGCTTCCAGGGACTAGCGGGAGTGTTGAACAATGAGCAGTTCTTC.

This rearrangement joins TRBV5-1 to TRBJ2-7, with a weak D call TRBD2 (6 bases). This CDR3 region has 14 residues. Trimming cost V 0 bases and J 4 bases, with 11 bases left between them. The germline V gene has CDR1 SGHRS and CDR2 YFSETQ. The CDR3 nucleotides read TGCGCCAGCAGCTTGGAGGGACTGCCGTACGAGCAGTACTTC. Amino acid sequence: CASSLEGLPYEQYF.

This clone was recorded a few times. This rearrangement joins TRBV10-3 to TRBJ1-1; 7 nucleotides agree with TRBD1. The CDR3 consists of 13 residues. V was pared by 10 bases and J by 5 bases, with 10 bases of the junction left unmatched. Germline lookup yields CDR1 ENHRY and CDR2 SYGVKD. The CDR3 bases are TGTGCCAGTGATACAGGGGAAGGGACTGAAGCTTTCTTT. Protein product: CASDTGEGTEAFF.

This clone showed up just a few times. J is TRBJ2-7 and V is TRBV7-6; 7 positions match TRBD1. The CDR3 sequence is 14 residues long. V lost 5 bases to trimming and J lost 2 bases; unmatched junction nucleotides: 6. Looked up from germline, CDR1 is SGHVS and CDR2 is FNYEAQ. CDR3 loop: CASSPRQGPYEQYF. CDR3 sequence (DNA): TGTGCCAGCAGCCCGCGACAGGGTCCCTACGAGCAGTACTTC. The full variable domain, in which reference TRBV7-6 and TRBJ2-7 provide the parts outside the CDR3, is GAGVSQSPRYKVTKRGQDVALRCDPISGHVSLYWYRQALGQGPEFLTYFNYEAQQDKSGLPNDRFSAERPEGSISTLTIQRTEQRDSAMYRCASSPRQGPYEQYFGPGTRLTVT.

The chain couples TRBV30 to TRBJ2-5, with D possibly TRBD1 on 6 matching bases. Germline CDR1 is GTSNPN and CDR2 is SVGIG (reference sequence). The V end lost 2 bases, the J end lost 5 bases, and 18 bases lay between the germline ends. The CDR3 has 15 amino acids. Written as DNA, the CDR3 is TGTGCCTGGAGTTTTAACAGGGTGGTGGGGGAGACCCAGTACTTC. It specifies CAWSFNRVVGETQYF.

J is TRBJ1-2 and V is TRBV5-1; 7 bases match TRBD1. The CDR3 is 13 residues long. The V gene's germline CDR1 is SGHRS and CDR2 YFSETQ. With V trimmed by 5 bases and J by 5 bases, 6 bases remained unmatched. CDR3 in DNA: TGCGCCAGCAGTGCCGGGACAGTTTATGGCTACACCTTC. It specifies CASSAGTVYGYTF.

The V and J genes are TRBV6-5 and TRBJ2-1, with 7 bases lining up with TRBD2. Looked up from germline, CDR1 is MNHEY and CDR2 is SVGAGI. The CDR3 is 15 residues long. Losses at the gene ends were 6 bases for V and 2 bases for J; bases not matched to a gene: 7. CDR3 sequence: CASRPTSETYNEQFF. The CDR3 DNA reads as TGTGCCAGCAGGCCTACTAGCGAAACCTACAATGAGCAGTTCTTC.

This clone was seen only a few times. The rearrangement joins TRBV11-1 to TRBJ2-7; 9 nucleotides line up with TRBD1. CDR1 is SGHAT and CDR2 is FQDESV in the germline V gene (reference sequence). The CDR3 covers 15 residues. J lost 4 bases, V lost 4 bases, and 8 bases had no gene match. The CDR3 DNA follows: TGTGCCAGCAGCTCCCGGACAGGGGCGGTATACGAGCAGTACTTC. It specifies CASSSRTGAVYEQYF.

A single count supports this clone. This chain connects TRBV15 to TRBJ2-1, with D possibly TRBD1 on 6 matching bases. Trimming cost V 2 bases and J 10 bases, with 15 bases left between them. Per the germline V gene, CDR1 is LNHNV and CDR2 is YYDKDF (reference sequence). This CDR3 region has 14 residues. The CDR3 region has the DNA TGTGCCACCAGCAGAAACAGGGCCCCAATCGAGCAGTTCTTC. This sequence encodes CATSRNRAPIEQFF.

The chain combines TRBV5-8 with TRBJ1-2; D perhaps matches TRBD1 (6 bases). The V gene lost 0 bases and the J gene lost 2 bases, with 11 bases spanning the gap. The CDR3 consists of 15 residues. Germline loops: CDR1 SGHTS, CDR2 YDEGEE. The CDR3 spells CASSLVGGKNYGYTF. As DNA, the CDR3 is TGTGCCAGCAGCTTGGTAGGGGGTAAAAACTATGGCTACACCTTC.

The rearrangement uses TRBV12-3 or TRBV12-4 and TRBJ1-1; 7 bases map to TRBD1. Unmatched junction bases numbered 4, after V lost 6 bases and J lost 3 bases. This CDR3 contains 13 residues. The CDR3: CASSRTGDTEAFF. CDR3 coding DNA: TGTGCCAGCAGCCGGACAGGAGACACTGAAGCTTTCTTT.

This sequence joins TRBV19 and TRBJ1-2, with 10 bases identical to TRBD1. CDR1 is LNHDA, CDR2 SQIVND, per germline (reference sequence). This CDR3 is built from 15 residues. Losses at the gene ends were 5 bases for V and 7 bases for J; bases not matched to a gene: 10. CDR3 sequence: CASSYSGTGVGGYTF. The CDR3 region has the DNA TGTGCCAGTAGTTATAGCGGGACAGGGGTTGGTGGCTACACCTTC.

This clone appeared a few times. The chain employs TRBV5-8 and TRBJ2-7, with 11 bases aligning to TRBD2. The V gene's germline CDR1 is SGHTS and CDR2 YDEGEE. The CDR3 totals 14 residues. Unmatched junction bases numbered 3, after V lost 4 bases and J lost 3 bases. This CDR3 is CASSLGLADYEQYF. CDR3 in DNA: TGTGCCAGCAGCCTGGGACTAGCGGACTACGAGCAGTACTTC.

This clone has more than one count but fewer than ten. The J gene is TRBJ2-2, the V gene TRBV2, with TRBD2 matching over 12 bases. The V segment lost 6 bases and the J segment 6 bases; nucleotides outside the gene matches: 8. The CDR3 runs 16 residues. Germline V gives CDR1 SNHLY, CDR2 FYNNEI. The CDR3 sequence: CASRGGLAGMSGELFF. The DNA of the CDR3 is TGTGCCAGCAGAGGAGGACTAGCGGGGATGTCCGGGGAGCTGTTTTTT.

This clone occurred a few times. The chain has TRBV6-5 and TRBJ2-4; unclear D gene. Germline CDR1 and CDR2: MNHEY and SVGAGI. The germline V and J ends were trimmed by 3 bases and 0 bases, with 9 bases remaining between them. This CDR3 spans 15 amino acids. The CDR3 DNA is TGTGCCAGCAGTTATCTAAGACTAGCCAAAAACATTCAGTACTTC. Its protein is CASSYLRLAKNIQYF.

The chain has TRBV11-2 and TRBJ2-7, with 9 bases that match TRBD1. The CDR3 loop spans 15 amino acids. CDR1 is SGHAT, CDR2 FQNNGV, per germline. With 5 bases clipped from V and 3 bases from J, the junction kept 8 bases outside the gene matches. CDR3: CASSEWTGVYYEQYF. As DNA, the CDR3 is TGTGCCAGCAGCGAGTGGACAGGGGTTTACTACGAGCAGTACTTC.

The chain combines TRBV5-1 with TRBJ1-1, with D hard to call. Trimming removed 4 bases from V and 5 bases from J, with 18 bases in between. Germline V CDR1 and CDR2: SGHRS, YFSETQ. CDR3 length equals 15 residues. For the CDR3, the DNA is TGCGCCAGCAGCCCAAATGGACTGTCGCGGACTGAAGCTTTCTTT. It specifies CASSPNGLSRTEAFF.

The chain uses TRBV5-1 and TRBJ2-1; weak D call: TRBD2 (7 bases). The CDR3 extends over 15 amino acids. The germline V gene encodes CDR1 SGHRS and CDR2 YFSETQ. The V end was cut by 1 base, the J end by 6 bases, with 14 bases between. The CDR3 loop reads CASSLIGGVVNEQFF. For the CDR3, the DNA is TGCGCCAGCAGCTTGATAGGGGGGGTTGTCAATGAGCAGTTCTTC.

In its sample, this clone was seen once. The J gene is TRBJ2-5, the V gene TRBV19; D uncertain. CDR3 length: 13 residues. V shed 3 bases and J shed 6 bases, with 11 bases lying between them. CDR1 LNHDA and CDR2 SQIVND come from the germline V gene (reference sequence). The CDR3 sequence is CASSMRSQKTQYF. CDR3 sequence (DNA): TGTGCCAGTAGTATGCGGTCTCAAAAGACCCAGTACTTC. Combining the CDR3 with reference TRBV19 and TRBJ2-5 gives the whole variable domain DGGITQSPKYLFRKEGQNVTLSCEQNLNHDAMYWYRQDPGQGLRLIYYSQIVNDFQKGDIAEGYSVSREKKESFPLTVTSAQKNPTAFYLCASSMRSQKTQYFGPGTRLLVL.